The present T cell receptor (beta chain) was sequenced within a study of tumor-infiltrating lymphocytes in primary liver carcinoma. In this sample, this clonotype turned up many times. Researchers generated TCR beta cDNA from roughly 500 ng of total RNA, relying on a constant-region primer. Slightly modified ARM-PCR with three nested multiplex PCR rounds yielded TCR beta libraries. Researchers ran the first two PCR rounds for about 11 cycles each with TRBV1-TRBV30 forward primers and a C-beta reverse primer. Each CDR3 protein gets one entry after TCRdb re-called the multiplex PCR reads with MiXCR. In the table there are roughly 120,000 distinct CDR3 sequences, around 64% of which are singletons. From around 20-30 mg of unsorted bulk tissue, DNA and RNA were co-extracted together. Germline CDR1 SQVTM, CDR2 ANQGSEA. CDR3 length equals 13 residues. With 3 bases removed from V and 3 bases from J, the gap between germline ends came to 11 bases.

Material: liver tumor tissue from sampling region 3. Specified subset: tumor region T3, left-lateral pole. The TCR comes from a woman aged 55-69 years with primary liver carcinoma and hepatitis B virus infection. V gene TRBV29-1 combines with J gene TRBJ1-1, with D uncertain. The CDR3 nucleotides are TGCAGCGTTGATCCCCAGCGGGACACTGAAGCTTTCTTT. It specifies CSVDPQRDTEAFF.